The rows below give T cell receptor beta chains drawn from one sample of a study of T cells in Graves' hyperthyroidism and ophthalmopathy. TCRdb itself ran the multiplex PCR reads through MiXCR, one entry per CDR3 protein. The repertoire holds 600,000 to 750,000 distinct CDR3 sequences, 15% to 20% seen once, with around 15% in the top ten. Sequencing input: blood. Receptors originate from a man aged 50 or older with Graves' hyperthyroidism. CDR3s include the opening cysteine and the closing phenylalanine or tryptophan. The order of the fields is D gene, J gene, clone size, V gene, CDR3 DNA, CDR3 protein. A D gene is named only where the DNA matches it firmly. Rows may omit the clone size; those that give it use once, few, many or a size class.

-,TRBJ1-2,many,TRBV11-2,TGTGCCAGCAGCTTAGATAGAGAAAGTGGCTACACCTTC,CASSLDRESGYTF
TRBD1,TRBJ1-2,many,TRBV2,TGTGCCAGCACCCGCCCTTTGGACAGGATATATGGCTACACCTTC,CASTRPLDRIYGYTF
-,TRBJ1-1,few,TRBV7-9,TGTGCCAGCACCTACAGCTTAGGTCCGGGGAACACTGAAGCTTTCTTT,CASTYSLGPGNTEAFF
TRBD2,TRBJ2-6,-,TRBV29-1,TGCAGCGTTGGGGGGGGAGCTCTCTCTGGGGCCAACGTCCTGACTTTC,CSVGGGALSGANVLTF
-,TRBJ1-2,many,TRBV6-1,TGTGCCAGCAGTGCCGCTGGAGCGGGAACATATGGCTACACCTTC,CASSAAGAGTYGYTF
TRBD2,TRBJ2-7,many,TRBV10-2,TGCGCCACCACAGGACTAGCGGGATCCTACGAGCAGTACTTC,CATTGLAGSYEQYF
-,TRBJ2-7,-,TRBV9,TGTGCCAGCAGCGGAATCCAGGGCCACGAGCAGTACTTC,CASSGIQGHEQYF
TRBD2,TRBJ2-2,many,TRBV19,TGTGCCAGCCGGTGGGTCCGGGGGGACACCGGGGAGCTGTTTTTT,CASRWVRGDTGELFF
TRBD1,TRBJ2-3,few,TRBV5-4,TGTGCCAGCAGCCGCGGACAGGGGGCGATCACAGATACGCAGTATTTT,CASSRGQGAITDTQYF
-,TRBJ1-1,-,TRBV18,TGTGCCAGCTCCTTGAATTTAGACAGTGAAGCTTTCTTT,CASSLNLDSEAFF
-,TRBJ2-3,-,TRBV9,TGTGCCAGCAGCTTTCGACAAAGCAGCACAGATACGCAGTATTTT,CASSFRQSSTDTQYF
-,TRBJ1-2,-,TRBV4-1,TGCGCCAGCAGCGGGGACTTTTACTATGGCTACACCTTC,CASSGDFYYGYTF
TRBD2,TRBJ2-5,-,TRBV13,TGTGCCAGCAGCTCGACTAGCGGGAGGCAATCGGAGACCCAGTACTTC,CASSSTSGRQSETQYF
TRBD1,TRBJ2-2,-,TRBV29-1,TGCAGCGTTGAAAGTCAGGGGGCAATCGGGGAGCTGTTTTTT,CSVESQGAIGELFF
-,TRBJ2-2,many,TRBV24-1,TGTGCCACCAGTGAGGCAAGATACACCGGGGAGCTGTTTTTT,CATSEARYTGELFF
-,TRBJ2-7,-,TRBV3-1,TGTGCCAGCTCCCCCCAGCGCCCCACCTACGAGCAGTACTTC,CASSPQRPTYEQYF
TRBD2,TRBJ2-5,-,TRBV5-1,TGCGCCAGCAGCCTTGCCGCTAGCGGGGGTTTCCAAGAGACCCAGTACTTC,CASSLAASGGFQETQYF
TRBD1,TRBJ1-2,many,TRBV12-3/TRBV12-4,TGTGCCAGCACCCTAACTGAGGGGGCTCCAAATGGCTACACCTTC,CASTLTEGAPNGYTF
-,TRBJ2-5,-,TRBV19,TGTGCCAGTAGGGATTCAGGGAGTGCGACCCAGTACTTC,CASRDSGSATQYF
-,TRBJ2-7,few,TRBV7-3,TGTGCCAGCAGCTCGCCCGAGGGGGGCAACGAGCAGTACTTC,CASSSPEGGNEQYF
-,TRBJ2-1,-,TRBV20-1,TGCAGTGCTAGTTCAGCGGAGCCGAGCTCCTACAATGAGCAGTTCTTC,CSASSAEPSSYNEQFF
TRBD2,TRBJ2-7,-,TRBV27,TGTGCCAGCAGTCCGACGCCGACTAGCGGGAGGCCCTACGAGCAGTACTTC,CASSPTPTSGRPYEQYF
-,TRBJ2-7,many,TRBV28,TGTGCCAGCAGTGACGACATCTGGGGTGGCTACGAGCAGTACTTC,CASSDDIWGGYEQYF
TRBD1,TRBJ2-7,many,TRBV12-3/TRBV12-4,TGTGCCAGCAGTTGGGACAGGGGCTCCTACGAGCAGTACTTC,CASSWDRGSYEQYF
-,TRBJ2-7,many,TRBV7-8,TGTGCCAGCAGCTTAGAGTCGGTTTACTACGAGCAGTACTTC,CASSLESVYYEQYF
-,TRBJ2-7,many,TRBV28,TGTGCCAGCAGTAGCCTAGCCGCCTACGAGCAGTACTTC,CASSSLAAYEQYF
TRBD1,TRBJ2-7,many,TRBV9,TGTGCCAGCAGCATGGGGCCGACAGGGGTACCCTACGAGCAGTACTTC,CASSMGPTGVPYEQYF
-,TRBJ1-4,-,TRBV6-6,TGTGCCAGCAGTTACTCGACCGGGCCTAATGAAAAACTGTTTTTT,CASSYSTGPNEKLFF
-,TRBJ2-7,-,TRBV2,TGTGCCAGCAGTTACCGGCAGGGGATCTACGAGCAGTACTTC,CASSYRQGIYEQYF
TRBD2,TRBJ2-1,few,TRBV11-3,TGTGCCAGCAGCTTCGGGCCTAGCGGGGATCTCAGCTCCTACAATGAGCAGTTCTTC,CASSFGPSGDLSSYNEQFF
TRBD1,TRBJ2-5,many,TRBV11-2,TGTGCCAGCAGCTTAGAGCCGGACAGGGGGCTAGAGACCCAGTACTTC,CASSLEPDRGLETQYF
-,TRBJ1-6,-,TRBV4-1,TGCGCCAGCAGCCTGAACAGCCTAGGTTCTAGGCCCCTCCACTTT,CASSLNSLGSRPLHF
-,TRBJ1-1,-,TRBV5-1,TGCGCCAGCAGCTTGGAGCCGGGAATGTTAAGGGAAGCTTTCTTT,CASSLEPGMLREAFF
-,TRBJ1-2,-,TRBV19,TGTGCCAGTAGTATCCTTGATCGGGTCGGCTACACCTTC,CASSILDRVGYTF
-,TRBJ2-7,-,TRBV6-1,TGTGCCAGCGGATCCGGGACAAGCTACGAGCAGTACTTC,CASGSGTSYEQYF
-,TRBJ2-7,many,TRBV7-2,TGTGCCAGCAGCCCCAACCCCTTATCCTACGAGCAGTACTTC,CASSPNPLSYEQYF
-,TRBJ1-1,many,TRBV14,TGTGCCAGCAGCTTAAGTGAAGGCCCGAACACTGAAGCTTTCTTT,CASSLSEGPNTEAFF
-,TRBJ2-7,many,TRBV27,TGTGCCAGCAGTCCGGCCCACAGGTTAGGTAGCGACGAGCAGTACTTC,CASSPAHRLGSDEQYF
-,TRBJ2-5,-,TRBV11-2,TGTGCCAGCAGCTTTCTAACAGGGAGGGGAGAGACCCAGTACTTC,CASSFLTGRGETQYF
TRBD1,TRBJ2-7,many,TRBV9,TGTGCCAGCAGCCTGGGCGACGGGACAGCGAACGAGCAGTACTTC,CASSLGDGTANEQYF
-,TRBJ2-7,-,TRBV3-1,TGTGCCAGCAGCCAAGTCAACTACCCCTACGAGCAGTACTTC,CASSQVNYPYEQYF
-,TRBJ1-1,many,TRBV19,TGTGCCAGTTTGGGAGGACTGTTGAACACTGAAGCTTTCTTT,CASLGGLLNTEAFF
TRBD1,TRBJ2-7,many,TRBV19,TGTGCCAGTAGGGGGACAGGGGGCGTCGAGCAGTACTTC,CASRGTGGVEQYF
TRBD2,TRBJ2-1,many,TRBV2,TGTGCCAGCAGTGATGCAGGACTAGCGAGCTACAATGAGCAGTTCTTC,CASSDAGLASYNEQFF
TRBD1,TRBJ2-1,many,TRBV10-1,TGCGCCAGCAGCGGGGATCGGACAGGTAACAATGAGCAGTTCTTC,CASSGDRTGNNEQFF
-,TRBJ1-5,-,TRBV28,TGTGCCAGCAGTTACAGGGTGGGTCATCAGCCCCAGCATTTT,CASSYRVGHQPQHF
-,TRBJ2-1,many,TRBV20-1,TGCAGTGCTAGAGACCTAGCAACACGAAATGAGCAGTTCTTC,CSARDLATRNEQFF
TRBD2,TRBJ2-5,-,TRBV24-1,TGTGCCACCAGTGTCGGACTAGCGGGAAACCAAGAGACCCAGTACTTC,CATSVGLAGNQETQYF
TRBD1,TRBJ2-6,few,TRBV7-2,TGTGCCAGCAGCCCGAGACAGGGGGCTAGGTATGGGGCCAACGTCCTGACTTTC,CASSPRQGARYGANVLTF
TRBD1,TRBJ1-1,few,TRBV9,TGTGCCAGCAGCTTGGACAGGGCGGGGAACACTGAAGCTTTCTTT,CASSLDRAGNTEAFF
-,TRBJ2-2,few,TRBV20-1,TGCAGTGCCCGAGAGTGGGTCACCGGGGAGCTGTTTTTT,CSAREWVTGELFF
-,TRBJ2-1,few,TRBV6-1,TGTGCCAGCAGTTCCCGCGAGCAAACTGAGCAGTTCTTC,CASSSREQTEQFF
-,TRBJ1-1,many,TRBV6-1,TGTGCCAGCAGTACCCGGGCAGGGACCCGGGGTACTGAAGCTTTCTTT,CASSTRAGTRGTEAFF
TRBD2,TRBJ2-3,many,TRBV10-3,TGTGCCATCAGTGACCCTCTAGCGGGAGGGCCCACAGATACGCAGTATTTT,CAISDPLAGGPTDTQYF
TRBD1,TRBJ2-7,-,TRBV28,TGCGCCAGCAGCCAAACTCGGTCAGGGGGCGCGGACGAGCAGTACTTC,CASSQTRSGGADEQYF